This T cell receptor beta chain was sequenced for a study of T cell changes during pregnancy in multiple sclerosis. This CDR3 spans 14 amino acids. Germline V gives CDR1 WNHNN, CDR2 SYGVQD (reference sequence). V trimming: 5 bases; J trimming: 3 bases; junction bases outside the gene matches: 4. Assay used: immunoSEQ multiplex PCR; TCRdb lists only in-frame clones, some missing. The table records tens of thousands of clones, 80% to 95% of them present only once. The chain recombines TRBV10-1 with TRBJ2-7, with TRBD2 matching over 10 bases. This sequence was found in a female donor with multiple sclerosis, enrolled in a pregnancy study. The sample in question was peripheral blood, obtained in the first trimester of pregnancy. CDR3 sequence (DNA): TGCGCCAGCAGTAGGAAGCGGGAGGGCTACGAGCAGTACTTC. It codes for CASSRKREGYEQYF.